This T cell receptor (beta chain) was recovered during a study of cytomegalovirus exposure and HLA in healthy donors. PCR amplification relied on 60 Vbeta primers (plus 13 Jbeta primers). Sequencing used immunoSEQ multiplex PCR; TCRdb keeps in-frame clones, though not all of them. The table shows 100,000 or so clones, with about four fifths occurring only once. In the case of this clone: Its antigen is currently unknown.

V was trimmed by 2 bases and J by 1 base, leaving 9 bases between them. This CDR3 contains 14 residues. Germline assignment: CDR1 SGHRS and CDR2 YFSETQ. Points from the study as a whole: Serostatus for CMV was the only available immune exposure information. Rarity marked most TCR sequences, yet some public TCRs occurred in many donors.

The receptor comes from a woman in her 40s in good health and CMV-seronegative. The V call is TRBV5-1, the J call TRBJ1-1; tentative D call: TRBD1 (6 bases). The material sequenced was PBMCs. CDR3: CASSLQGPNTEAFF. The CDR3 DNA sequence: TGCGCCAGCAGCTTACAGGGCCCGAACACTGAAGCTTTCTTT.